These T cell receptor beta chains were read from a single sample in a study of metastatic and nonmetastatic thyroid tumors. TCRdb used MiXCR to call clones anew from the PCR reads. The sample shows approximately 15,000 clones, roughly 4% of them seen only once. Sequenced sample: tumor tissue. Receptors were obtained from a female donor with papillary thyroid cancer or a benign thyroid nodule (not recorded which). Some clones in this sample may be carry-over from other donors' samples. The CDR3 runs from the conserved cysteine through the conserved F or W. Fields, in order: V gene, J gene, clone size, D gene, CDR3 protein, CDR3 DNA. D genes are given only for firm matches. Clone sizes are given selectively: once, few, many, or a class where the clone is expanded.

TRBV5-1	TRBJ2-2	few	NA	CASSLEAGSPGGELFF	TGCGCCAGCAGCTTGGAGGCCGGTTCTCCGGGAGGGGAGCTGTTTTTT
TRBV30	TRBJ1-6	few	NA	CAWIGGYNSPLHF	TGTGCCTGGATTGGGGGCTATAATTCACCCCTCCACTTT
TRBV9	TRBJ2-7	few	TRBD1	CASSVSGGELVEQYF	TGTGCCAGCAGCGTGTCAGGGGGCGAGTTAGTCGAGCAGTACTTC
TRBV4-2	TRBJ2-2	many	TRBD1	CASSQERGTGGTGELFF	TGTGCCAGCAGCCAAGAGCGCGGGACAGGGGGCACCGGGGAGCTGTTTTTT
TRBV11-2	TRBJ2-7	few	NA	CASSPDRSYEQYF	TGTGCCAGCAGCCCCGACAGATCCTACGAGCAGTACTTC
TRBV6-5	TRBJ2-3	NA	TRBD2	CASSHYPGLAGGGSTDTQYF	TGTGCCAGCAGTCACTACCCGGGACTAGCGGGAGGGGGATCGACAGATACGCAGTATTTT
TRBV7-9	TRBJ1-4	NA	TRBD1	CASSLGDREGEKLFF	TGTGCAAGCAGCTTAGGGGACAGGGAGGGTGAAAAACTGTTTTTT
TRBV6-4	TRBJ2-2	NA	TRBD2	CASSDTAGGETGELFF	TGTGCCAGCAGTGACACAGCGGGAGGGGAAACCGGGGAGCTGTTTTTT
TRBV7-9	TRBJ2-7	NA	TRBD1	CASSLDPVGQGYEQYF	TGTGCCAGCAGCTTAGATCCGGTTGGACAGGGCTACGAGCAGTACTTC
TRBV15	TRBJ1-5	many	NA	CATSERPGGAQPQHF	TGTGCCACCAGCGAGAGACCTGGGGGGGCTCAGCCCCAGCATTTT
TRBV28	TRBJ1-2	NA	NA	CASSLQLGEDGYTF	TGTGCCAGCAGTTTACAACTGGGGGAGGATGGCTACACCTTC
TRBV6-4	TRBJ2-6	NA	NA	CANSDADGGANVLTF	TGTGCCAACAGTGACGCGGACGGTGGGGCCAACGTCCTGACTTTC
TRBV27	TRBJ2-2	NA	NA	CASSYSLSNTGELFF	TGTGCCAGCAGTTACTCACTCTCGAACACCGGGGAGCTGTTTTTT
TRBV19	TRBJ2-1	few	NA	CASSIGPEANKGKFF	TGTGCCAGTAGTATAGGCCCTGAGGCAAACAAAGGAAAGTTCTTC
TRBV27	TRBJ1-5	few	NA	CASSLSIGGGLPQHF	TGTGCCAGCAGTTTATCGATCGGGGGCGGGTTGCCCCAGCATTTT
TRBV27	TRBJ1-2	NA	NA	CASSSTGRGYTF	TGTGCCAGCAGCTCTACAGGGCGAGGCTACACCTTC
TRBV12-3/TRBV12-4	TRBJ2-6	large	NA	CASGGGQGAGANVLTF	TGTGCCAGCGGGGGGGGACAAGGGGCTGGGGCCAACGTCCTGACTTTC